This T cell receptor (beta chain) was observed in a study of T cell responses to AZD1222 COVID-19 vaccine. Study-wide results and limits: Only a handful of AZD1222 recipients, more than 5 in all, had baseline seropositivity. Nearly half of spike-specific TCRs reportedly go after variant regions that carry no mutations. Donors skewed white British and female; clonal diversity was possibly underestimated.

On this clone itself: Its antigen is as yet unknown.

Assay used: immunoSEQ multiplex PCR; TCRdb lists only in-frame clones, some missing. The sample holds more than 110,000 clones, about 91% seen once. Germline assignment: CDR1 SNHLY and CDR2 FYNNEI. The CDR3 runs to 13 residues. V lost 6 bases to trimming and J lost 7 bases; unmatched junction nucleotides: 5. Material: peripheral blood, obtained on day 0 of AZD1222 vaccination. The sequence was collected from an adult in good health. The gene calls are TRBV2 and TRBJ1-4; 7 positions agree with TRBD1. In DNA form, the CDR3 reads TGTGCCAGCAGGGGGACAGCGGGTGAAAAACTGTTTTTT. Its translation: CASRGTAGEKLFF.